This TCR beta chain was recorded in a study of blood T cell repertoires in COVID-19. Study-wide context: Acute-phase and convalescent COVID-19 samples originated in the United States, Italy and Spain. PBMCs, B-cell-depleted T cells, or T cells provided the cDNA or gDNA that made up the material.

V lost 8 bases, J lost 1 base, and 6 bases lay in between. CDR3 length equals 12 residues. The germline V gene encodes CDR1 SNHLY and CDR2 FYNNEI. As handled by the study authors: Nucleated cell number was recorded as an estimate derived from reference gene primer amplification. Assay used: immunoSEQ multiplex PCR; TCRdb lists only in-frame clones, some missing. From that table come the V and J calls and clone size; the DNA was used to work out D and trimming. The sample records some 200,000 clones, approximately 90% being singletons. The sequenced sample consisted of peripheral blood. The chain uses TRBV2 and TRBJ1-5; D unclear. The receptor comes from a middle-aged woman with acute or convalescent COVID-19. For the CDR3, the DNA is TGTGCCAGCCGCCAGAGCAATCAGCCCCAGCATTTT. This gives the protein CASRQSNQPQHF.